These 10 T cell receptor beta chains were sequenced from one sample in a study of vaccination effects on CD4 cells after COVID-19. Within the ViraFEST assay, antigen-specific CD4+ T cells underwent expansion with viral peptide pools prior to sequencing. Isolation of CD4+ T cells took place after approximately ten days of culture. Participants each got two BNT162b2 or mRNA-1273 vaccine doses. The repertoire was sequenced with immunoSEQ multiplex PCR; TCRdb's copy has only in-frame clones and lacks some. Of 20,000 to 25,000 clones in the sample, about 70% are singletons; the top ten hold about 8%. Their antigens are not known. The sequencing here drew on CD4+ T cells from PBMCs cultured with SARS-CoV-2 spike peptides, taken after COVID-19 vaccination. These receptors came from a human donor who received a COVID-19 vaccine.

The sample holds a few counts of this clone. The V call is TRBV30, the J call TRBJ2-5, with a possible D match to TRBD2 (5 bases). Germline V gene lookup returns CDR1 GTSNPN and CDR2 SVGIG (reference sequence). This CDR3 contains 13 residues. V was trimmed by 2 bases and J by 2 bases, leaving 9 bases between them. The CDR3 region has the DNA TGTGCCTGGAGTCGAAGGGAGCAAGAGACCCAGTACTTC. Protein sequence: CAWSRREQETQYF.

The CDR3 DNA reads as TGTGCCATCAGTGAAGGTCGGGGATCAGGGCACGGCTACACCTTC. Translation: CAISEGRGSGHGYTF. V usage is TRBV10-3 and J usage is TRBJ1-2; a weak D match, TRBD1 (5 bases). V lost 3 bases, J lost 8 bases, and 19 bases lay in between. The CDR3 runs to 15 residues. Germline lookup yields CDR1 ENHRY and CDR2 SYGVKD.

The chain couples TRBV27 to TRBJ2-1; TRBD1 matches at 7 bases. Trimming took 6 bases from V and 3 from J; bases not matched to a gene: 11. The CDR3 consists of 16 residues. Germline V gene sequence: CDR1 MNHEY, CDR2 SMNVEV (reference sequence). The CDR3 loop reads CASSPSGTAYYNEQFF. The CDR3 region has the DNA TGTGCCAGCAGCCCTTCTGGGACAGCCTACTACAATGAGCAGTTCTTC.

The rearrangement joins TRBV14 to TRBJ1-2, with unresolved D. In germline, CDR1 is SGHDN, CDR2 FVKESK. Trimming took 3 bases from V and 2 from J, leaving 7 bases between them. This CDR3 comprises 13 residues. CDR3 region: CASSQSRNYGYTF. DNA of the CDR3: TGTGCCAGCAGCCAGTCCAGGAACTATGGCTACACCTTC.

The rearrangement uses TRBV5-1 and TRBJ2-1; 16 bases align to TRBD2. Germline CDR1 and CDR2: SGHRS and YFSETQ. J was trimmed by 3 bases and V by 5 bases; bases with no gene match: 11. The CDR3 has 19 residues. CDR3 DNA: TGCGCCAGCAGACCGTCCGGGACTAGCGGGGGGGCCGGCTACAATGAGCAGTTCTTC. Protein sequence: CASRPSGTSGGAGYNEQFF.

V usage is TRBV24-1 and J usage is TRBJ2-7, with D possibly being TRBD1 or TRBD2 (5 bases each). Per germline, CDR1 KGHDR and CDR2 SFDVKD. The CDR3 contains 13 residues. With 4 bases removed from V and 0 bases from J, the gap between germline ends came to 6 bases. This chain's CDR3 is CATSDGASYEQYF. Here the CDR3 DNA reads TGTGCCACCAGTGACGGGGCCTCCTACGAGCAGTACTTC.

The chain is built from TRBV19 and TRBJ1-5, with TRBD1 matching 9 bases. The junction had 10 bases not matched to a gene; V was cut back by 7 bases and J by 6 bases. From germline, CDR1 is LNHDA and CDR2 SQIVND (reference sequence). The CDR3 consists of 15 residues. The CDR3 DNA follows: TGTGCCAGTACCGTACAGGGGGCGGCGGGTCAGCCCCAGCATTTT. Translated, it gives CASTVQGAAGQPQHF.

The rearrangement joins TRBV7-2 to TRBJ2-1; TRBD2 might be the D (6 bases). The V and J ends lost 5 bases and 7 bases respectively, with 18 bases between them. The CDR3 extends over 15 amino acids. Germline loops: CDR1 SGHTA, CDR2 FQGNSA. The CDR3 sequence is CASSPWSGGVNEQFF. Written as DNA, the CDR3 is TGTGCCAGCAGCCCCTGGTCAGGAGGGGTTAATGAGCAGTTCTTC.

This clone was seen a single time. V usage is TRBV5-1 and J usage is TRBJ2-3, with D perhaps matching TRBD2 (6 bases). Germline V gene lookup returns CDR1 SGHRS and CDR2 YFSETQ. CDR3 length: 14 amino acids. V lost 3 bases, J lost 0 bases, and 8 bases lay in between. Here the CDR3 DNA reads TGCGCCAGCAGCTCCCGGGGGAGCACAGATACGCAGTATTTT. It encodes CASSSRGSTDTQYF.

The chain carries TRBV9 and TRBJ1-6; no clear D gene. This CDR3 region has 16 residues. Germline values: CDR1 SGDLS, CDR2 YYNGEE. Trimming took 3 bases from V and 0 from J, leaving 10 bases between them. The CDR3 sequence is CASSAHLSSYNSPLHF. CDR3 sequence (DNA): TGTGCCAGCAGCGCCCACCTCAGCTCCTATAATTCACCCCTCCACTTT.